This T cell receptor (beta chain) was identified in a study of beta chain features in type 1 diabetes (dated by TCRdb to the late 2010s). General notes on the study: Mean age, gender distribution, total cell number and subset yield were not different between patients and healthy donors. A total of 100 million to 110 million sorted cells were examined across all samples, and a strong correlation was observed between cell number per subset and RNA yield. Regulatory and stem cell-like memory subsets were obtained from only 8 patients and roughly 8 healthy donors, while naive and central memory subsets were obtained from all 28 donors. The study compared TCRB repertoires of sorted circulating CD4+ T cell subsets between recently diagnosed type 1 diabetes patients and matched healthy donors. General findings and caveats noted by the study authors: At VDJ recombination sites, type 1 diabetes patients had fewer insertions and more deleted nucleotides, which implies abnormalities in thymic rearrangement. Because the HLA sub-analyses included only small numbers of individuals, any influence of HLA type on TCRB rearrangement was left unresolved. Naive, central memory and regulatory TCRB repertoires appeared more similar among patients than among healthy donors. Shorter templates might be favored by PCR, yet because patient and control samples were amplified and corrected together, any such skew would affect both groups equally. A moderate but significant shortening of TCRB CDR3 length was observed in type 1 diabetes patients in all four CD4+ subsets. Sequencing cDNA rather than genomic DNA could over-represent highly expressing activated cells, although activation and CD3 levels did not differ between groups.

A single peripheral blood draw of 95 to 150 mL on average was collected from each donor into heparinised tubes. A BD FACSAria II and a panel including CD45RO, CCR7, CD25, CD127, CD95 and CD27 were used to sort naive, central memory, regulatory and stem cell-like memory CD4+ T cells. All sorted populations exceeded 95% purity. PBMCs were isolated immediately by Lymphoprep density gradient centrifugation and stained directly without culture. To minimize batch effects, samples were stained and sorted in pairs, one healthy donor with one patient per experiment. The entire isolated RNA was reverse transcribed using the High Capacity cDNA Reverse Transcription Kit, and thus expressed TCRB transcripts were sequenced. Deep immunoSEQ sequencing was applied to naive, central memory and regulatory T cell samples, giving an average of about 3.6 million total reads per sample. After sorted cells were lysed in RLT buffer, RNA was extracted with DNase-treated RNeasy Micro or Mini kits, with the choice depending on cell number. To prevent cross-contamination, every cell subset was processed on its own, while patient and healthy donor samples were processed together. Using the immunoSEQ multiplex PCR, TCRB sequences were amplified from cDNA into 87-bp fragments spanning the CDR3 region. Amplicons were sequenced on the Illumina HiSeq platform. Per the authors' processing: PCR bias was corrected computationally using synthetic template baselines, and reads within Hamming distance 2 were collapsed, with unmergeable singletons discarded. By aligning reads against IMGT, V, D and J genes, CDR3 length, and insertions or deletions at six rearrangement sites were assigned. Within each subset, clonotype counts were normalized to sorted cell number, and only after that were true diversity and Gini coefficients computed with the tcR R package. The overlap coefficient, calculated on TCRB nucleotide sequences, was used to quantify repertoire sharing. Out-of-frame TCRB sequences from naive cells were analyzed as a proxy for the pre-selection repertoire. TCRdb stores this immuneACCESS table with in-frame sequences only. Part of the clones is absent; in the studies checked, under half of the shortfall reflects unresolved V genes, and no reason is known for the rest. For V, J and clone size, that table is used; D and trimming come from the DNA. The table for this sample lists approximately 730,000 clones; 13% of them were counted only once. About 0.02% of the sample goes to the ten largest clones.

As for this clone: Its specific antigen is unknown. Base qualities are missing; no much larger clone stands one base away.

The sequence was collected from a man aged 18-30 years with type 1 diabetes. The specimen sequenced was naive CD4+ T cells from blood. What this sample's cell subset or site label stands for: true naive CD4+ T cells.

The nucleotide sequence reads TGTGCCAGCAGCTTGGGACAGGCTGGGGAAAAACTGTTTTTT. Its translation reads: CASSLGQAGEKLFF. The sequence joins TRBV5-6 to TRBJ1-4; TRBD1 might be the D gene, on 6 matching bases. Trimming costs V 0 bases and J 8 bases, and their ends lie 11 bases apart. Measured from the cysteine to the phenylalanine, the CDR3 is 14 residues long. The only DNA kept is the CDR3, 42 bases in frame from the first base. The germline V gene encodes CDR1 SGHDT and CDR2 YYEEEE.